The rows below give T cell receptor beta chains drawn from one sample of a study of cytomegalovirus exposure and HLA in healthy donors. Only in-frame clones appear in the TCRdb table, and some are missing; sequencing was by immunoSEQ multiplex PCR. The table has about 200,000 clones, approximately 78% seen once; the top ten hold 6.5%. The material sequenced was PBMCs. The source is a woman in her forties or fifties in good health and CMV-seropositive. Both conserved end residues are part of each CDR3. Fields, in order: J gene, V gene, CDR3 length, CDR3 protein.

J gene: TRBJ1-2
V gene: TRBV18
CDR3 length: 16
CDR3 protein: CASSSDAAGGLYGYTF

J gene: TRBJ1-5
V gene: TRBV28
CDR3 length: 15
CDR3 protein: CASSLYAGNDQPQHF

J gene: TRBJ2-7
V gene: TRBV27
CDR3 length: 14
CDR3 protein: CASSLTALSYEQYF

J gene: TRBJ1-2
V gene: TRBV10-3
CDR3 length: 14
CDR3 protein: CAISADRGLGGYTF

J gene: TRBJ2-3
V gene: TRBV2
CDR3 length: 13
CDR3 protein: CASGTGTTDTQYF

J gene: TRBJ1-6
V gene: TRBV18
CDR3 length: 15
CDR3 protein: CASSRGGTEYSPLHF

J gene: TRBJ2-7
V gene: TRBV18
CDR3 length: 12
CDR3 protein: CASSHDRAEQYF

J gene: TRBJ2-1
V gene: TRBV5-1
CDR3 length: 17
CDR3 protein: CASSYPRGGGHYNEQFF

J gene: TRBJ1-5
V gene: TRBV7-9
CDR3 length: 14
CDR3 protein: CASSFGERGVPQHF

J gene: TRBJ2-5
V gene: TRBV11-2
CDR3 length: 14
CDR3 protein: CASSLGAVEETQYF

J gene: TRBJ2-1
V gene: TRBV27
CDR3 length: 14
CDR3 protein: CASSLPTGYNEQFF

J gene: TRBJ2-3
V gene: TRBV2
CDR3 length: 16
CDR3 protein: CASREGQVTSTDTQYF

J gene: TRBJ1-1
V gene: TRBV6-6
CDR3 length: 14
CDR3 protein: CASSYSPGTPEAFF

J gene: TRBJ2-7
V gene: TRBV29-1
CDR3 length: 12
CDR3 protein: CSVASGGNEQYF

J gene: TRBJ1-5
V gene: TRBV7-3
CDR3 length: 16
CDR3 protein: CARTGPRDSLNQPQHF

J gene: TRBJ2-1
V gene: TRBV4-1
CDR3 length: 15
CDR3 protein: CASSPGTGGNNEQFF

J gene: TRBJ2-1
V gene: TRBV10-3
CDR3 length: 16
CDR3 protein: CAIRPTRDRGTDEQFF

J gene: TRBJ1-2
V gene: TRBV7-9
CDR3 length: 15
CDR3 protein: CSSSPRERGLGGYTF

J gene: TRBJ2-3
V gene: TRBV2
CDR3 length: 16
CDR3 protein: CASSPGLAGVKNTQYF

J gene: TRBJ2-1
V gene: TRBV7-9
CDR3 length: 15
CDR3 protein: CASSLGQGSLNEQFF

J gene: TRBJ2-1
V gene: TRBV18
CDR3 length: 15
CDR3 protein: CASSSWTSGTDEQFF

J gene: TRBJ2-1
V gene: TRBV7-9
CDR3 length: 14
CDR3 protein: CASSLALVENEQFF

J gene: TRBJ2-7
V gene: TRBV6-1
CDR3 length: 15
CDR3 protein: CASFVTGTVPYEQYF

J gene: TRBJ1-1
V gene: TRBV7-9
CDR3 length: 15
CDR3 protein: CASSLGTVSNTEAFF

J gene: TRBJ1-4
V gene: TRBV4-3
CDR3 length: 16
CDR3 protein: CASSQGPQAINEKLFF

J gene: TRBJ2-2
V gene: TRBV18
CDR3 length: 16
CDR3 protein: CASSPLTGVDTGELFF

J gene: TRBJ2-3
V gene: TRBV29-1
CDR3 length: 14
CDR3 protein: CSTAPQANTDTQYF

J gene: TRBJ1-3
V gene: TRBV6-1
CDR3 length: 13
CDR3 protein: CASTDRAGNTIYF

J gene: TRBJ2-7
V gene: TRBV19
CDR3 length: 12
CDR3 protein: CASSNRGYEQYF

J gene: TRBJ1-6
V gene: TRBV7-9
CDR3 length: 14
CDR3 protein: CASSLGIRNSPLHF

J gene: TRBJ2-6
V gene: TRBV27
CDR3 length: 16
CDR3 protein: CASSPYRGAGANVLTF

J gene: TRBJ1-1
V gene: TRBV5-1
CDR3 length: 14
CDR3 protein: CASSLRDRNTEAFF

J gene: .
V gene: TRBV7-8
CDR3 length: 14
CDR3 protein: CASSFVQGGHEQYF

J gene: TRBJ1-2
V gene: TRBV7-2
CDR3 length: 14
CDR3 protein: CASSLAQTAHGYTF

J gene: TRBJ1-3
V gene: TRBV5-6
CDR3 length: 15
CDR3 protein: CASSLGTASGNTIYF

J gene: TRBJ1-2
V gene: TRBV6-5
CDR3 length: 13
CDR3 protein: CASTPPGGGGYTF

J gene: TRBJ1-1
V gene: TRBV10-2
CDR3 length: 14
CDR3 protein: CASSVGGLNTEAFF

J gene: TRBJ2-5
V gene: TRBV5-1
CDR3 length: 18
CDR3 protein: CASSLGGSGTGVWETQYF

J gene: TRBJ1-1
V gene: TRBV5-1
CDR3 length: 16
CDR3 protein: CASSSQAGQGNTEAFF

J gene: TRBJ2-5
V gene: TRBV27
CDR3 length: 16
CDR3 protein: CASSPIAGAFQETQYF

J gene: TRBJ1-5
V gene: TRBV15
CDR3 length: 15
CDR3 protein: CATSSGRDSNQPQHF

J gene: .
V gene: TRBV19
CDR3 length: 15
CDR3 protein: CASSIAGTGLAEQYF

J gene: TRBJ2-7
V gene: TRBV28
CDR3 length: 13
CDR3 protein: CASSFYRAYEQYF

J gene: TRBJ2-5
V gene: TRBV19
CDR3 length: 13
CDR3 protein: CASSTQDSLEQYF

J gene: TRBJ2-2
V gene: TRBV28
CDR3 length: 13
CDR3 protein: CASGLVSGGELFF

J gene: TRBJ2-3
V gene: TRBV2
CDR3 length: 14
CDR3 protein: CASSSGTRTDTQYF

J gene: .
V gene: TRBV10-3
CDR3 length: 13
CDR3 protein: CAIGAGRGGEQYF

J gene: TRBJ1-5
V gene: TRBV19
CDR3 length: 15
CDR3 protein: CASQRGLIGNQPQHF

J gene: TRBJ2-2
V gene: TRBV7-9
CDR3 length: 13
CDR3 protein: CASSRGNTGELFF

J gene: TRBJ2-4
V gene: TRBV7-2
CDR3 length: 13
CDR3 protein: CASSLAGVNSQYF

J gene: TRBJ1-2
V gene: TRBV28
CDR3 length: 14
CDR3 protein: CASSGTIRGYGYTF

J gene: TRBJ1-4
V gene: TRBV6-4
CDR3 length: 10
CDR3 protein: CASRLTGLFF

J gene: TRBJ1-1
V gene: TRBV10-2
CDR3 length: 12
CDR3 protein: CASSQVNTEAFF

J gene: TRBJ2-3
V gene: TRBV5-1
CDR3 length: 15
CDR3 protein: CASSLGLAGADTQYF

J gene: TRBJ1-1
V gene: TRBV11-2
CDR3 length: 15
CDR3 protein: CASSASGAMYTEAFF

J gene: TRBJ1-5
V gene: TRBV10-3
CDR3 length: 13
CDR3 protein: CAITGRVDQPQHF